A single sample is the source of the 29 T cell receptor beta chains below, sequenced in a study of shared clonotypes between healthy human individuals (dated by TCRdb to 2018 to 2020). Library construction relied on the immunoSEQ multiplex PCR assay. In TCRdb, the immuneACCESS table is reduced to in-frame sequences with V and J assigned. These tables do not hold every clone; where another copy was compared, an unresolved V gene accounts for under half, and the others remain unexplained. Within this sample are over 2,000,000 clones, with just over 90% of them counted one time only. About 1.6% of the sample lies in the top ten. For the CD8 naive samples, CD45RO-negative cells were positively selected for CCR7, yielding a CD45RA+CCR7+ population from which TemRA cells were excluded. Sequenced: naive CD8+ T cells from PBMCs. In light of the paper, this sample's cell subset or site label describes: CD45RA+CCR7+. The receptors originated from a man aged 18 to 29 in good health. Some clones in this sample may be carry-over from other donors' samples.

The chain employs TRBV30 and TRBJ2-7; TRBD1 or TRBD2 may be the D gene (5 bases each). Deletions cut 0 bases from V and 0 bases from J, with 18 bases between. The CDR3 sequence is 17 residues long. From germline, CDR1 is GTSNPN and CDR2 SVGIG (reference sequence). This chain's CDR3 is CAWSVHGTGRSSYEQYF. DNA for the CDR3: TGTGCCTGGAGTGTACACGGGACGGGACGGAGCTCCTACGAGCAGTACTTC.

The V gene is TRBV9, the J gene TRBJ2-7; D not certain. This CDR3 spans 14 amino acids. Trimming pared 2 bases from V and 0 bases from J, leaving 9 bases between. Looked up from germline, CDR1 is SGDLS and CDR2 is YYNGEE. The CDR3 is CASSVGTNSYEQYF. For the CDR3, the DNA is TGTGCCAGCAGCGTTGGTACTAACTCCTACGAGCAGTACTTC.

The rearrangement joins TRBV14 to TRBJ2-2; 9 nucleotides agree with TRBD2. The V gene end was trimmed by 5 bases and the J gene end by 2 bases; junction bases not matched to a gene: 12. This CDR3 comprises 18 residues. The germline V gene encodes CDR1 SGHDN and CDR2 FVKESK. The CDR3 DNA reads TGTGCCAGCAGCTCCCGACTAGCGGAGAACCTCAACACCGGGGAGCTGTTTTTT. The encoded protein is CASSSRLAENLNTGELFF. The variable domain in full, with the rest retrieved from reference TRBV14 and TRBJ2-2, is EAGVTQFPSHSVIEKGQTVTLRCDPISGHDNLYWYRRVMGKEIKFLLHFVKESKQDESGMPNNRFLAERTGGTYSTLKVQPAELEDSGVYFCASSSRLAENLNTGELFFGEGSRLTVL.

In DNA form, the CDR3 reads TGTGCCAGTAGACGTCGGATACAAGAGACCCAGTACTTC. Protein product: CASRRRIQETQYF. This chain uses TRBV19 with TRBJ2-5; D unresolved. The V end was cut by 6 bases, the J end by 2 bases, with 10 bases between. The CDR3 spans 13 residues. CDR1 LNHDA and CDR2 SQIVND come from the germline V gene (reference sequence).

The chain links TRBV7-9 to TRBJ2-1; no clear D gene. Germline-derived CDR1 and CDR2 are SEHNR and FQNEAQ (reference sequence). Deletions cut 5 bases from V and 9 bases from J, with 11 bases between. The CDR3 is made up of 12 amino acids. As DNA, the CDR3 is TGTGCCAGCAGCGGCGACTCACGTGAGCAGTTCTTC. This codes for CASSGDSREQFF.

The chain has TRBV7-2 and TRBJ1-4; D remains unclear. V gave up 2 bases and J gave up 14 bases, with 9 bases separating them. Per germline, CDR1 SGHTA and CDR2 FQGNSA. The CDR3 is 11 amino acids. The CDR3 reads CASSLSGRLFF. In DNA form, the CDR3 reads TGTGCCAGCAGCTTATCTGGGCGGCTGTTTTTT.

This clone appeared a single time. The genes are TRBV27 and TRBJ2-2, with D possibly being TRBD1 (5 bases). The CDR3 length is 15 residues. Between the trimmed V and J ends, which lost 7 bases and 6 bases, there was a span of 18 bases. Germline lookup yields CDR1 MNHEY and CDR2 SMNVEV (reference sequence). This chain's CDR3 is CASTLWAGISGELFF. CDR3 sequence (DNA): TGTGCCAGCACCCTTTGGGCAGGGATCTCCGGGGAGCTGTTTTTT.

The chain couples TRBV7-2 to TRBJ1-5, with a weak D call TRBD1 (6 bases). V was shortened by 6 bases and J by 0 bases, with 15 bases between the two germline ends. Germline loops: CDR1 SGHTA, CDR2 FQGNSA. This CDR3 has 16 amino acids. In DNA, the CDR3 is TGTGCCAGCAGACAAGGGGGTCCGGATAGCAATCAGCCCCAGCATTTT. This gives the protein CASRQGGPDSNQPQHF.

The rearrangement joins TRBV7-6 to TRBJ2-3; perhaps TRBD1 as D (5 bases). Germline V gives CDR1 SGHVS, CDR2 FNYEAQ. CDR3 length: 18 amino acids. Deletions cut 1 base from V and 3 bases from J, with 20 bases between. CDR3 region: CASSLEASDTPGTDTQYF. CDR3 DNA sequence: TGTGCCAGCAGCTTAGAAGCGTCGGACACTCCCGGGACAGATACGCAGTATTTT.

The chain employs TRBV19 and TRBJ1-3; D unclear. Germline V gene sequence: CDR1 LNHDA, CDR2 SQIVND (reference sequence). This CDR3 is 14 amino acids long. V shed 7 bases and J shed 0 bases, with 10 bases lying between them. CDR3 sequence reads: CASMIPSSGNTIYF. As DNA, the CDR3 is TGTGCCAGTATGATACCAAGCTCTGGAAACACCATATATTTT. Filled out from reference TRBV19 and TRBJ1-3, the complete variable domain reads DGGITQSPKYLFRKEGQNVTLSCEQNLNHDAMYWYRQDPGQGLRLIYYSQIVNDFQKGDIAEGYSVSREKKESFPLTVTSAQKNPTAFYLCASMIPSSGNTIYFGEGSWLTVV.

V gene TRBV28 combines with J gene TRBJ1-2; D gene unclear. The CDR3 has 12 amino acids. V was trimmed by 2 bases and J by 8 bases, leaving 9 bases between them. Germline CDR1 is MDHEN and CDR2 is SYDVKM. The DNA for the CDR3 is TGTGCCAGCAGTTTAGGCAGAGGCGGCTACACCTTC. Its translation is CASSLGRGGYTF.

CDR3 sequence reads: CASSEKTGGPSNQPQHF. The CDR3 DNA follows: TGTGCCAGCAGTGAAAAGACAGGGGGACCGAGCAATCAGCCCCAGCATTTT. The chain recombines TRBV6-1 with TRBJ1-5; 9 bases fit TRBD1. Germline values: CDR1 MNHNS, CDR2 SASEGT. The CDR3 length is 17 residues. V lost 2 bases to trimming and J lost 1 base; unmatched junction nucleotides: 6.

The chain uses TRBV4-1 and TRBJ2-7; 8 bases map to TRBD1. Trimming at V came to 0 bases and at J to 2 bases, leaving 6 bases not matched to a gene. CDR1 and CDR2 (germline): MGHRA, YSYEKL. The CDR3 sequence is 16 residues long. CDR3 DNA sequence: TGCGCCAGCAGCCAAGATGACAGGGGATATGCCTACGAGCAGTACTTC. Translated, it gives CASSQDDRGYAYEQYF.

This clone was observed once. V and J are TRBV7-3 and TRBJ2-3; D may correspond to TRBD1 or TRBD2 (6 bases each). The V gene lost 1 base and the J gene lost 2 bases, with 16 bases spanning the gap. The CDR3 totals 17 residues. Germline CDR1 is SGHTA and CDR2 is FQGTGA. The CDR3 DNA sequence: TGTGCCAGCAGCTTAAATCCCCGGGGGCTTACCACAGATACGCAGTATTTT. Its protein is CASSLNPRGLTTDTQYF.

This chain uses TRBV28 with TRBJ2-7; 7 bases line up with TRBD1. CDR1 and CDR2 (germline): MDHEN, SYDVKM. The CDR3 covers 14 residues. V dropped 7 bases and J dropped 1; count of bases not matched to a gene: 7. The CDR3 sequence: CASIPRDRSYEQYF. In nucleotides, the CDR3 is TGTGCCAGCATTCCCCGGGACAGATCCTACGAGCAGTACTTC.

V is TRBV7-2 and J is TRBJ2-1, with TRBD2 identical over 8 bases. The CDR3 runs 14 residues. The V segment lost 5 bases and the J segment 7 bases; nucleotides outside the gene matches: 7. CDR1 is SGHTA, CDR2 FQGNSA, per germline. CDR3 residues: CASSTRLAWNEQFF. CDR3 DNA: TGTGCCAGCAGCACTAGACTAGCGTGGAATGAGCAGTTCTTC.

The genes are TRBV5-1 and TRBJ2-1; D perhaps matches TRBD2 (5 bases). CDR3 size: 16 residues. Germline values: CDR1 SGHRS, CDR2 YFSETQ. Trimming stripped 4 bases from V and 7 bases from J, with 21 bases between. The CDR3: CASSPRQPGIWNEQFF. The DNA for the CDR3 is TGCGCCAGCAGCCCAAGGCAGCCCGGGATTTGGAATGAGCAGTTCTTC.

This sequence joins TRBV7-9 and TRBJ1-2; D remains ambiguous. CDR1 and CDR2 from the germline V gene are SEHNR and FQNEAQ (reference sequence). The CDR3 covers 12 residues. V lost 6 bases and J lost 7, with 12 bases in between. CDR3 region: CASSNTHAGYTF. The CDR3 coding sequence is TGTGCCAGCAGTAACACGCACGCTGGCTACACCTTC.

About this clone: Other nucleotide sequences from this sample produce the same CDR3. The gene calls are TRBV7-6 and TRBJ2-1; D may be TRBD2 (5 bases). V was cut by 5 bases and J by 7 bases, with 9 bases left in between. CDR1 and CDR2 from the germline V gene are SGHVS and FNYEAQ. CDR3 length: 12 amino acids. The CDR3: CASSLRDNEQFF. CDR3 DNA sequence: TGTGCCAGCAGCCTGAGGGATAATGAGCAGTTCTTC.

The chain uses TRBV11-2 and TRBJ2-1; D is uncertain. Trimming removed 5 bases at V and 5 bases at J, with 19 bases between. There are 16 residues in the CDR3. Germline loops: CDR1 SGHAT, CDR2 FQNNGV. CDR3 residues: CASSLYAQKGDNEQFF. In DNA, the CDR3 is TGTGCCAGCAGCCTCTATGCCCAAAAGGGCGACAATGAGCAGTTCTTC.

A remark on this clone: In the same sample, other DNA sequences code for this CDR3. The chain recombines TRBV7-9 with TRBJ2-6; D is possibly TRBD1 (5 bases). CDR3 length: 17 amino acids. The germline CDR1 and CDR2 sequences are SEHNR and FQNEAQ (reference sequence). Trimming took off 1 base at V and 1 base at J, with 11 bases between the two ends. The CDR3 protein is CASSLGSRVSGANVLTF. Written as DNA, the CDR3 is TGTGCCAGCAGCTTAGGCTCCAGGGTTTCTGGGGCCAACGTCCTGACTTTC.

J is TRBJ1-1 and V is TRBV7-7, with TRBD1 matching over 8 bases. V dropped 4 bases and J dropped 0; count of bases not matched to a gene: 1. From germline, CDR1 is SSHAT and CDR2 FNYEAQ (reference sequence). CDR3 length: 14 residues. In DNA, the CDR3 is TGTGCCAGCAGCTGGGACAGGTTGAACACTGAAGCTTTCTTT. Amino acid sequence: CASSWDRLNTEAFF.

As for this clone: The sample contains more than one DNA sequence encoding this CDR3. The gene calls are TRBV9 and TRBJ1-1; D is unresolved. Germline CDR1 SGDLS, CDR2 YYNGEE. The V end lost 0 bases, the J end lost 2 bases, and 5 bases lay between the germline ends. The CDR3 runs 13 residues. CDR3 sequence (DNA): TGTGCCAGCAGCGTAGGACCCAACACTGAAGCTTTCTTT. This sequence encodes CASSVGPNTEAFF.

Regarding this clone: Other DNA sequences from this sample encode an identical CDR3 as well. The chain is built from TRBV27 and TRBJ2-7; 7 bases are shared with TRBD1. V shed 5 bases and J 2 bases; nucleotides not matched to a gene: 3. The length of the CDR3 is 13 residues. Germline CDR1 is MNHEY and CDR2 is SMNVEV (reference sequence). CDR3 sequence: CASSPTGAYEQYF. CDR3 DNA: TGTGCCAGCAGTCCAACAGGGGCCTACGAGCAGTACTTC.

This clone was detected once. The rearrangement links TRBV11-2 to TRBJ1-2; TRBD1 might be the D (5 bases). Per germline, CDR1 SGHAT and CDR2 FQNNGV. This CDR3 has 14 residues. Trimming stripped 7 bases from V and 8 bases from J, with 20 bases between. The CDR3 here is CASTPGLGLGGYTF. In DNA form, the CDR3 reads TGTGCCAGCACCCCAGGGTTGGGCCTCGGGGGCTACACCTTC.

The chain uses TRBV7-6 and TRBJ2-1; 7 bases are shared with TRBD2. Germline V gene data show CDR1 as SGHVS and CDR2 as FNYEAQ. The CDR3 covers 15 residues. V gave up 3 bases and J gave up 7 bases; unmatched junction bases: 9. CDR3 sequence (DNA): TGTGCCAGCAGCTTTGAGGCGGGAGCTCCGAATGAGCAGTTCTTC. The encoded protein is CASSFEAGAPNEQFF. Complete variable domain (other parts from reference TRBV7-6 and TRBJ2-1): GAGVSQSPRYKVTKRGQDVALRCDPISGHVSLYWYRQALGQGPEFLTYFNYEAQQDKSGLPNDRFSAERPEGSISTLTIQRTEQRDSAMYRCASSFEAGAPNEQFFGPGTRLTVL.

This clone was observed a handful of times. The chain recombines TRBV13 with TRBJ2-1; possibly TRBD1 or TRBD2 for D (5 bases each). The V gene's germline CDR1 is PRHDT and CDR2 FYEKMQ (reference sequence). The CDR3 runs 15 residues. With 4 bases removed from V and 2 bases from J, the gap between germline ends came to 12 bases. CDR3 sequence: CASSSRDQTYNEQFF. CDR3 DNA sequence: TGTGCCAGCAGCTCCCGGGACCAAACCTACAATGAGCAGTTCTTC.

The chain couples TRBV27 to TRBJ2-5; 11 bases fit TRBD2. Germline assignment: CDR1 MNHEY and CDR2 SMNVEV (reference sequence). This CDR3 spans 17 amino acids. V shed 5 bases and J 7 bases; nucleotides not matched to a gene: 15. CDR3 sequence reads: CASSTTKTSGALGTQYF. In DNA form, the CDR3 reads TGTGCCAGCAGTACCACAAAGACTAGCGGGGCATTGGGGACCCAGTACTTC.

CDR3 residues: CASSVWAQVDTGELFF. CDR3 bases: TGTGCCAGCAGCGTATGGGCCCAGGTTGACACCGGGGAGCTGTTTTTT. The rearrangement uses TRBV9 and TRBJ2-2; D remains unclear. CDR1 SGDLS and CDR2 YYNGEE come from the germline V gene. The CDR3 totals 16 residues. Between the trimmed V and J ends, which lost 1 base and 3 bases, there was a span of 13 bases.